The entry that follows covers one T cell receptor (beta chain) sequence. This entry is derived from a study of T-cell reconstitution after alpha-beta-depleted transplantation in children. The TCRbeta library was prepared with unique molecular identifiers. TCRdb re-called the PCR reads through MiXCR, storing one row per CDR3 protein. This sample has approximately 350,000 distinct CDR3 sequences, with 10% found just once. There are 18 residues in the CDR3. CDR1 LGHNA and CDR2 YNFKEQ come from the germline V gene. V was shortened by 0 bases and J by 2 bases, with 17 bases between the two germline ends. The TCR sequence derives from a human donor who donated a stem cell graft to a child with acute lymphoblastic leukemia. The chain joins TRBV4-2 to TRBJ2-4; TRBD2 might be the D (6 bases). The input for sequencing was PBMCs from the stem cell graft donor, taken from the stem cell graft. The CDR3 DNA reads TGTGCCAGCAGCCAAGATTCTGGAGGGATCGTGACCAAAAACATTCAGTACTTC. This codes for CASSQDSGGIVTKNIQYF.